This T cell receptor (beta chain) was found in a study of cytomegalovirus exposure and HLA in healthy donors (dated by TCRdb to the late 2010s). Background on the whole study: An earlier analysis of some 550 of the donors reported about 250 Gb of sequence data and 120 million or so unique TCR beta sequences from about 180 million T cells. Besides the first cohort of 666 subjects, a separate validation cohort made up of roughly 120 different subjects was used. The number of typed donors differed by locus: about 620-640 for A, B, C, DRB1 and DQB1; approximately 520 for DQA1; 606 for DPA1; and some 470 for DPB1. Among the roughly 370 genotyped donors, around 79% belonged to the genetic ancestry cluster associated with self-reported Caucasian donors. Among roughly 370 genotyped donors of the cohort, an average of approximately 250,000 unique TCR beta nucleotide sequences were sequenced per donor, about a sixth of them non-productive. Because of strong linkage in the cohort, roughly five DR-DQ haplotypes were treated as single units for association and clustering. About 280 gigabases of sequencing data and approximately 85 million unique TCR sequences were included in an early release covering about 700 HLA-typed donors. In the later analysis, no new phenotypic data were used to find candidate immune exposures; instead, reliance was placed on TCR beta sequences and their occurrence across donors. The study combined high-throughput TCR immunosequencing, statistical association of individual TCRs with disease status, and machine learning to predict cytomegalovirus infection status. In a later genetic analysis, genome-wide SNP genotypes for about 60% of the 666 donors were used, and that subset was treated as a discovery cohort. Every discovery cohort repertoire had been produced on one sequencing platform. To decide whether each TCR beta V gene segment behaved as functional or pseudogenic, an earlier analysis of nearly 600 of the donors relied on high-throughput TCR beta sequencing. The study aimed to test whether cataloging public T cell receptors could reveal signatures of past pathogen exposure. The study profiled the T cell repertoires of under 850 subjects by immunosequencing and related them to cytomegalovirus serostatus. Alongside the repertoire data, information on donor age, sex, ethnicity and CMV serostatus was compiled. A later analysis re-analyzed previously published TCR beta repertoires from roughly 630 donors and added high-resolution HLA genotyping to study TCR occurrence patterns. Class I and class II HLA loci were covered by the typing at four-digit resolution. What the research found in general, with its limitations: This cohort had only TCR beta chains sequenced, and the lack of alpha or paired-chain data limited which features could be detected. Roughly uniform sequencing depth across donors was assumed in presence/absence analyses, although this assumption may not hold. In a later genetic analysis, fewer N-insertions in productive TCRs were reported among donors in an Asian-associated ancestry cluster than the approximately 710-donor mean. In a later analysis, several top co-occurrence clusters were reported to appear linked to parvovirus B19, influenza, CMV and Epstein-Barr virus. The classifier was reported to diagnose cytomegalovirus status with high specificity and sensitivity in both the original cohort and the validation cohort. Linkage disequilibrium might explain the correlated functional status among segregating V segments, but an unknown experimental factor could not be ruled out. Across donors, most TCR sequences were observed very rarely, whereas some public TCRs were present in many individuals. A later genetic analysis associated a missense DCLRE1C variant with V-gene and J-gene trimming of TCR beta chains, and an independent cohort replicated the association. A later analysis associated about 17,000 TCR beta sequences with specific HLA alleles at a false discovery rate of 0.05. Because counts were too low, some 17 rarely observed V segments, including chromosome 9 orphons, were left out of the earlier analysis of 500 to 650 of the donors. A further reported finding was that TCR beta sequences accurately predicted the HLA-A and HLA-B alleles for most subjects in the first cohort. In a later analysis, TCR association rates were found to vary across HLA loci, with the most associated TCRs seen for DRB1 alleles and the fewest for HLA-C alleles. Compared with equally common non-associated chains, HLA-associated TCR beta chains in a later analysis were more clonally expanded and had lower generation probabilities. A cluster of highly shared sequence variants was judged likely to represent a technical artifact of the sequencing pipeline. A few of the identified cytomegalovirus-associated TCR beta chains were confirmed in vitro to be specific for cytomegalovirus antigens. The study gave a list of over 150 TCR beta chains associated with cytomegalovirus. Most CMV-associated TCR beta chains appeared to be HLA-restricted in a later analysis, and the HLA associations seemed to be driven largely by CMV exposure. For the cohort, immune exposure information was limited to CMV serostatus. Broadly in line with IMGT annotations, most TCR beta V segments showed up in productive rearrangements about 87% or about 30% of the time in an earlier analysis of some 590 of the donors. When HLA alleles, especially DR and DQ, strongly co-occurred, TCR associations were difficult to assign to individual alleles. The authors suggested that the approach could potentially be generalized to other disease states and immunological phenotypes. HLA typing was unavailable for some donors at each locus, so association tests used only the typed subset.

Library prep was done by the immunoSEQ multiplex PCR assay. For the multiplex PCR, a mixture combining 60 forward primers for TCR Vbeta segments and 13 reverse primers for TCR Jbeta segments was used. The CDR3 region of rearranged TCR beta genes was amplified from genomic DNA by a multiplex PCR assay. The amplified TCR beta libraries were sequenced on the Illumina HiSeq System as 87-base-pair reads. The published analysis was carried out like this. Across the roughly 670 repertoires, a later analysis counted approximately 75 million unique TCR beta chains, roughly 11 million of which were shared by at least two donors. Raw reads were error-corrected and collapsed into unique sequences with a nearest-neighbor algorithm that merged closely related sequences to remove PCR and sequencing errors. Alignment of CDR3 sequences to IMGT reference sequences was used to assign V, D and J gene segments. For a sequence to be retained, a match of at least six nucleotides to both a V gene segment and a J gene segment was required. Rearrangements were called productive when the CDR3 lacked stop codons and stayed in frame with V and J; all others were non-productive. CDR3 was defined by IMGT convention, running from the second conserved V-encoded cysteine to the conserved J-encoded phenylalanine. In an earlier analysis of more than 550 of the donors, sequences lacking an unambiguous match to a single V gene segment were excluded. In an earlier analysis of approximately 550 of the donors, V segments were called functional above 56.7% productive rearrangements and were called segregating when the between-donor standard deviation exceeded 5%. A statistical classification framework was built to diagnose cytomegalovirus status from the catalog of TCR beta chain sequences. In a later analysis, V and J genes were assigned by comparing TCR nucleotide sequences against IMGT/GENE-DB human TR gene sequences. The TCRdist pipeline was used in a later analysis to assign CDR3 sequences and most-parsimonious VDJ recombination scenarios. In a later analysis, each TCR beta chain was defined by its CDR3 amino acid sequence together with its V-gene family, and reads without a unique V-gene family were excluded. As a way to deal with suspected cross-contamination and a sequencing artifact, a later analysis dropped nearly 600 nucleotide sequences that were highly shared and had low generation probability. In a later analysis, a clonal expansion index was calculated for each public chain from normalized within-repertoire ranks of inferred template counts. In a later analysis, generation probabilities were computed using a VDJ recombination model fitted to out-of-frame rearrangements, and the results were checked against IGoR. In a later analysis, hypergeometric tests were used to score TCR-TCR, TCR-HLA and TCR-CMV co-occurrence, with a repertoire-size bias correction applied to TCR pairs. A later analysis estimated false discovery rates by permuting HLA or CMV assignments 20 times. In a later analysis, co-occurring TCRs were grouped using DBSCAN, and TCRdist sequence similarity was added for clustering within HLA-allele-positive subsets. Repertoires with fewer than 30,000 or more than 120,000 public chains, plus five repertoires with anomalous nucleotide sharing, were excluded from co-occurrence clustering. TCRdb carries this immuneACCESS record with in-frame sequences only. Its versions omit some clonotypes, under half of them owing to an unresolved V gene in the studies checked, with the rest unexplained. V, J and clone size were drawn from that table, and D and trimming were deduced from the DNA. Recorded for this sample are about 140,000 clones; 60% to 80% of them occurred a single time. Roughly 0.99% of the sample belongs to the ten largest clones.

The cohort comprised fewer than 700 healthy bone marrow donors. At the time of sampling, every cohort member was nominally healthy, though immune exposures that went unrecorded were likely present. The donor was CMV seronegative and belonged to the group of 350 or so seronegative cohort members. A peripheral blood sample was provided by each donor, and peripheral blood mononuclear cells were used for TCR beta sequencing. Genomic DNA extraction from the blood cell samples was performed with the Qiagen DNeasy Blood Extraction Kit. With regard to this clone: It lacks a known antigen. Per-base qualities were not stored, and no clone one base away is much larger.

This sequence originates from a male donor in good health and CMV-seronegative. Input material: PBMCs.

This receptor carries the CDR3 CASSLRLDPASTDTQYF. The DNA sequence follows: TGTGCCAGCAGCTTGCGGCTAGACCCCGCTAGCACAGATACGCAGTATTTT. The rearranged segments are TRBV5-8 and TRBJ2-3, with the D gene not clear enough to name. The germline V gene yields SGHTS for CDR1 and YDEGEE for CDR2. The CDR3 runs 17 residues from the cysteine to the phenylalanine. Only the CDR3 DNA is retained, 51 bases long and in frame from the first base. V was cut back by 1 base and J by 0 bases, leaving a gap of 15 bases between them.